These 17 T cell receptor beta chains were sequenced from one sample in a study of blood T cell repertoires in COVID-19. This table comes from immunoSEQ multiplex PCR, and its TCRdb copy is limited to in-frame clones, with some not included. This sample has under 200,000 clones; around three quarters occur once, and the top ten carry roughly 17%. Source material: peripheral blood. These receptors were obtained from a man aged 55 to 69 with active or convalescent COVID-19.

This chain uses TRBV6-1 with TRBJ2-3; D call uncertain. Germline CDR1 and CDR2: MNHNS and SASEGT. This CDR3 is built from 16 residues. Trimming removed 2 bases at V and 8 bases at J, with 20 bases between. In DNA, the CDR3 is TGTGCCAGCAGTGAAAGGTCGCTCCATGCGTCAGGTACGCAGTATTTT. It encodes CASSERSLHASGTQYF.

This chain connects TRBV5-1 to TRBJ2-3; D perhaps matches TRBD2 (6 bases). From germline, CDR1 is SGHRS and CDR2 YFSETQ. V was shortened by 6 bases and J by 2 bases, with 16 bases between the two germline ends. This CDR3 is 15 amino acids long. This CDR3 reads CASTPRERVTDTQYF. In DNA, the CDR3 is TGCGCCAGCACCCCTAGGGAGCGGGTCACAGATACGCAGTATTTT.

The DNA for the CDR3 is TGTGCCAGCAGTTTATTAGGGACAACGAACACCGGGGAGCTGTTTTTT. Protein: CASSLLGTTNTGELFF. V and J are TRBV27 and TRBJ2-2; tentative D call: TRBD1 (6 bases). Germline V gene lookup returns CDR1 MNHEY and CDR2 SMNVEV (reference sequence). Trimming pared 1 base from V and 0 bases from J, leaving 9 bases between. CDR3 length: 16 residues.

The V call is TRBV18, the J call TRBJ1-6, with D perhaps matching TRBD1 (6 bases). The CDR3 is 17 amino acids. The V and J ends lost 3 bases and 2 bases respectively, with 14 bases between them. CDR1 and CDR2 from the germline V gene are KGHSH and LQKENI. The CDR3 protein is CASSPSGGRTYNSPLHF. DNA for the CDR3: TGTGCCAGCTCACCGTCTGGGGGCAGGACCTATAATTCACCCCTCCACTTT.

J is TRBJ2-5 and V is TRBV10-3, with 7 bases aligning to TRBD2. This CDR3 is 15 amino acids long. V dropped 8 bases and J dropped 7; count of bases not matched to a gene: 16. Germline V lookup: CDR1 ENHRY, CDR2 SYGVKD. The CDR3 reads CAIGESGGPSVTQYF. CDR3 coding DNA: TGTGCCATCGGGGAGTCGGGAGGCCCGTCCGTGACCCAGTACTTC.

V gene TRBV15 combines with J gene TRBJ2-1; 12 positions match TRBD2. Germline V gene data show CDR1 as LNHNV and CDR2 as YYDKDF (reference sequence). J gave up 3 bases and V 5 bases, and 14 bases lay outside the gene matches. This CDR3 comprises 19 residues. CDR3 nucleotide sequence: TGTGCCACCAGCGGCCGCCTAGCGGGAGGGACCTCGGTCTACAATGAGCAGTTCTTC. It codes for CATSGRLAGGTSVYNEQFF.

This clone has only a few counts. The V call is TRBV7-6, the J call TRBJ2-7; the match to TRBD2 covers 9 bases. V trimming: 3 bases; J trimming: 3 bases; junction bases outside the gene matches: 6. The CDR3 runs 15 residues. Germline V gene lookup returns CDR1 SGHVS and CDR2 FNYEAQ. DNA of the CDR3: TGTGCCAGCAGCTTGGAGCGGGAGGTATTCTACGAGCAGTACTTC. Its translation: CASSLEREVFYEQYF.

This chain uses TRBV7-6 with TRBJ2-3; D uncertain. The CDR3 has 13 residues. V shed 5 bases and J shed 3 bases, with 9 bases lying between them. The germline V gene encodes CDR1 SGHVS and CDR2 FNYEAQ. The CDR3 loop reads CASSRQRTDTQYF. In DNA, the CDR3 is TGTGCCAGCAGCCGCCAGCGAACAGATACGCAGTATTTT. Supplemented by reference TRBV7-6 and TRBJ2-3, the full variable domain reads GAGVSQSPRYKVTKRGQDVALRCDPISGHVSLYWYRQALGQGPEFLTYFNYEAQQDKSGLPNDRFSAERPEGSISTLTIQRTEQRDSAMYRCASSRQRTDTQYFGPGTRLTVL.

CDR3 protein: CATSRTQEINQPQHF. CDR3 in DNA: TGTGCCACCTCTAGGACACAGGAGATCAATCAGCCCCAGCATTTT. The V call is TRBV6-5, the J call TRBJ1-5; D perhaps matches TRBD1 (5 bases). The germline gives CDR1 MNHEY, CDR2 SVGAGI. The CDR3 extends over 15 amino acids. V shed 10 bases and J shed 3 bases, with 19 bases lying between them.

CDR3 in DNA: TGCGCCAGCAGTTCCGGACTAGGCGCAGACGAGCAGTACTTC. Its protein is CASSSGLGADEQYF. The chain links TRBV5-1 to TRBJ2-7, with TRBD2 matching 7 bases. Germline V gene lookup returns CDR1 SGHRS and CDR2 YFSETQ. V was clipped by 5 bases and J by 5 bases; unmatched bases: 10. The CDR3 spans 14 residues.

The chain is built from TRBV6-6 and TRBJ1-2; no firm D call. The V and J ends lost 4 bases and 1 base respectively, with 10 bases between them. Germline assignment: CDR1 MNHNY and CDR2 SVGAGI (reference sequence). The CDR3 consists of 14 residues. The CDR3 loop reads CASSSGPYNYGYTF. Here the CDR3 DNA reads TGTGCCAGCAGTTCTGGGCCTTATAACTATGGCTACACCTTC.

This chain uses TRBV7-6 with TRBJ1-4, with 7 bases matching TRBD1. Per the germline V gene, CDR1 is SGHVS and CDR2 is FNYEAQ. The V segment lost 5 bases and the J segment 5 bases; nucleotides outside the gene matches: 8. The CDR3 length is 15 residues. CDR3 amino acids: CASSPTDRMNEKLFF. The CDR3 DNA is TGTGCCAGCAGCCCAACGGACAGGATGAATGAAAAACTGTTTTTT.

V usage is TRBV30 and J usage is TRBJ1-2; D is ambiguous. The CDR3 contains 13 residues. V was trimmed by 1 base and J by 9 bases, leaving 15 bases between them. CDR1 GTSNPN and CDR2 SVGIG come from the germline V gene (reference sequence). CDR3 coding DNA: TGTGCCTGGAGTGCAGACATATCATATAGCTACACCTTC. The encoded protein is CAWSADISYSYTF.

This chain links TRBV25-1 with TRBJ2-7; 14 bases agree with TRBD2. The length of the CDR3 is 18 residues. CDR1 MGHDK and CDR2 SYGVNS come from the germline V gene. V gave up 1 base and J gave up 4 bases; unmatched junction bases: 9. The CDR3 reads CASSEFSGLAGGPYEQYF. The CDR3 coding sequence is TGTGCCAGCAGTGAATTCTCCGGACTAGCGGGAGGCCCTTACGAGCAGTACTTC.

V and J are TRBV6-4 and TRBJ2-3; 8 nucleotides agree with TRBD2. J was trimmed by 6 bases and V by 6 bases; bases with no gene match: 8. This CDR3 comprises 14 residues. CDR1 MRHNA and CDR2 SNTAGT come from the germline V gene. The CDR3 is CASSLIAGRDTQYF. The CDR3 DNA reads as TGTGCCAGCAGCCTCATAGCGGGACGGGATACGCAGTATTTT.

The rearrangement uses TRBV14 and TRBJ2-3; D unresolved. Germline CDR1 SGHDN, CDR2 FVKESK. V lost 1 base and J lost 14, with 13 bases in between. CDR3 length: 12 residues. The CDR3 spells CASSQGAPLLYF. In nucleotides, the CDR3 is TGTGCCAGCAGCCAAGGGGCTCCTTTATTGTATTTT.

This clone was counted a single time. V gene TRBV5-8 combines with J gene TRBJ2-7, with a weak D call TRBD1 (5 bases). Germline V CDR1 and CDR2: SGHTS, YDEGEE. V was cut by 1 base and J by 3 bases, with 5 bases left in between. This CDR3 has 12 amino acids. The CDR3 here is CASSLRGYEQYF. CDR3 sequence (DNA): TGTGCCAGCAGCTTGAGGGGCTACGAGCAGTACTTC.